The clone carrying this T cell receptor beta chain turned up a few times. Its antigen is undetermined. Donors in the study were healthy people who gave bone marrow. Nominally healthy donors provided the samples, though records likely missed some immune exposures. Primers for the PCR totalled 60 Vbeta and 13 Jbeta. Clones were read by immunoSEQ multiplex PCR, and TCRdb kept only the in-frame ones, dropping some. The sample has 140,000 to 150,000 clones, approximately 9% seen once; the top ten hold around 1.9%. The V segment lost 2 bases and the J segment 6 bases; nucleotides outside the gene matches: 3. Germline V gene data show CDR1 as MNHNY and CDR2 as SVGAGI (reference sequence). There are 13 residues in the CDR3. This record belongs to a study of cytomegalovirus exposure and HLA in healthy donors. General study results and limits: Association of a missense DCLRE1C variant with TCR beta V- and J-gene trimming was reported in a later analysis. Earlier analysis looked at TCR beta V segments, and most were productive about 87% or about 30% of the time.

The receptor was derived from a male donor in good health and CMV-seronegative. The chain links TRBV6-6 to TRBJ2-7; TRBD2 matches at 8 bases. The material sequenced was PBMCs. CDR3 nucleotide sequence: TGTGCCAGCAGTTACCTGACTAGCGTCGAGCAGTACTTC. Residues: CASSYLTSVEQYF.